The present T cell receptor (beta chain) was sequenced within a study of T-cell memory formation after mild COVID-19. Study-level background: Largely donor-specific TCR clusters were found. Study observations and caveats: CD4+ contracting clones were found mainly in CM and EM, and CD8+ ones in EMRA.

TCRdb re-called the 5' RACE reads with MiXCR, one entry per CDR3 protein. Seen here are about 420,000 distinct CDR3 sequences, about 25% observed once, and the top ten hold around 13%. V lost 3 bases, J lost 2 bases, and 4 bases stayed unmatched. From germline, CDR1 is LNHNV and CDR2 YYDKDF (reference sequence). The CDR3 length is 15 residues. To note about this clonotype: Antigen specificity is unknown.

The origin of this receptor is an adult woman who had mild COVID-19 (a few samples of this study predate the infection). Cell type and time point are not known. The rearrangement links TRBV15 to TRBJ2-1, with 7 bases lining up with TRBD1. The source material was PBMCs or a T cell subset sorted from them (not recorded which). The CDR3 region is CATSRTGSPYNEQFF. The CDR3 bases are TGTGCCACCAGCAGGACAGGGAGTCCCTACAATGAGCAGTTCTTC.